This TCR beta chain originates from a study of metastatic and nonmetastatic thyroid tumors (dated by TCRdb to the early 2020s). Broadly, across the study: The researchers compared repertoires between peripheral blood samples and tumor or nodule tissue samples from patients with malignant or benign thyroid disease.

Broad study findings and their caveats: TCR beta diversity was reported as significantly higher in malignant tumors than in benign nodules, in both blood and tumor samples.

Before undergoing thyroid surgery, none of the patients had been given any kind of treatment. Using T-cell receptor beta sequencing, the researchers looked back retrospectively at clinical samples from patients, gathered between about 2012 and 2019. Measured from the cysteine to the phenylalanine, the CDR3 is 14 residues long. Only the CDR3 portion is preserved as DNA: 42 bases, with reading frame beginning at the first base. From a lookup of the germline V gene, CDR1 and CDR2 are ENHRY and SYGVKD. The junction shows trimming of 7 bases on V and 3 bases on J, and the gene matches do not reach 6 bases of it. Libraries were prepared through PCR. TCRdb lists the instrument as Illumina HiSeq 4000. High-throughput sequencing was used to profile the TCR beta-chain CDR3 region of every patient. The study's own analysis went as follows. The researchers built a classifier to tell apart papillary thyroid cancer patients with distant metastasis, based on CDR3 differences among clinicopathological groups. The Shannon index was used to assess repertoire diversity, and the Morisita-Horn index was used to assess tumor-blood repertoire similarity. In TCRdb, the public reads were trimmed at Q25 with fastp and aligned with MiXCR, with productive beta chains retained. The V and J calls come from TCRdb's annotation, not from the publication. Here the sample has about 33,000 clones; over 15% occur a single time. The ten largest clones add up to approximately 5% of the sample.

This clone showed up just a few times. Its cognate antigen has yet to be identified. Nothing much larger sits one base from this clone, and base qualities are not available. The source of this sequence is a female donor with papillary thyroid cancer or a benign thyroid nodule (not recorded which). Some clones in this sample may be carry-over from other donors' samples. The sequenced material came from blood. In this chain, TRBV10-3 is recombined with TRBJ1-1, with 9 central nucleotides matching TRBD1. The CDR3 region has the sequence CAIIPDRGHTEAFF. The nucleotide sequence is given as TGTGCCATCATCCCGGACAGGGGTCACACTGAAGCTTTCTTT.